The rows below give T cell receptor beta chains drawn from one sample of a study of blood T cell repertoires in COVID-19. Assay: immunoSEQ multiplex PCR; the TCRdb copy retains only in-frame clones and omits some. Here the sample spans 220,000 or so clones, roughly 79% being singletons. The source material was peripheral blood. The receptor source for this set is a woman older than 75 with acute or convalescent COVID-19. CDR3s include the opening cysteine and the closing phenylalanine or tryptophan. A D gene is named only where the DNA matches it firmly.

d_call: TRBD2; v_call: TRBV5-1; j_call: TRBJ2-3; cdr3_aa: CASSQGLAGDADTQYF
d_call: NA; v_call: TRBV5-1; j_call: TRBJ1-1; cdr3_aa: CASSPQVTNTEAFF
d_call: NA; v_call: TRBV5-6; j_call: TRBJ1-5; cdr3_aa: CASSLFGRGSNQPQHF
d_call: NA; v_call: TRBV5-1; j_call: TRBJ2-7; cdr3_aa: CASSLGQGLEQYF
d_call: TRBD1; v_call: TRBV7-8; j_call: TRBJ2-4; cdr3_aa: CASSLRTGGKNIQYF
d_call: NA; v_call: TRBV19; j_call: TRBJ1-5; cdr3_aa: CASSTGSRVGNQPQHF
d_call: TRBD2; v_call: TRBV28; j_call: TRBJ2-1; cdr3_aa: CASSESGTGLYNEQFF
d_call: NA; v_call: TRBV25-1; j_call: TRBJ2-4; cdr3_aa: CASSGLAHIQYF
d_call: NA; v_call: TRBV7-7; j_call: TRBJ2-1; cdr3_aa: CAWDTGYYNEQFF
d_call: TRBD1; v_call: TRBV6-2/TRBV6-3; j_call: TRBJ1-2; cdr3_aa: CASSFTGDTGYTF
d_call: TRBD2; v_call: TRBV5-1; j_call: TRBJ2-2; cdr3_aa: CASSGGLAGASNTGELFF
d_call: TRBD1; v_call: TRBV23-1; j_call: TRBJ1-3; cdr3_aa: CARKDRETGNTIYF
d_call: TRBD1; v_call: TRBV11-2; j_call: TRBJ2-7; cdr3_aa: CASTRQGNTYEQYF
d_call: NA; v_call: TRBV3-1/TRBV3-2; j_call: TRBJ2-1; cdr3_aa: CASSQVAPLFVGEQFF
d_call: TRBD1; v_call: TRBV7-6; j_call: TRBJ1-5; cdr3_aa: CASSPGTGRGQPQHF
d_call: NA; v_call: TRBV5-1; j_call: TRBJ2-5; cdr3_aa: CASSLVSGVSEETQYF
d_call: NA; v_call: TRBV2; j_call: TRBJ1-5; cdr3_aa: CASSAEGYSNQPQHF
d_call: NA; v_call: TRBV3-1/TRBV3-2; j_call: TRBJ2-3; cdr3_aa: CASSQGGGLTDTQYF
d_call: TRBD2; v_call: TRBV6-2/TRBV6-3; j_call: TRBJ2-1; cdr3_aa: CASSSGLGGTGGFNEQFF
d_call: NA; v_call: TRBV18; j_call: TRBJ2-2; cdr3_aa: CASSPRTPTNTGELFF
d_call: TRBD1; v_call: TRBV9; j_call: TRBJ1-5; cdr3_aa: CASSVGDRAGQPQHF
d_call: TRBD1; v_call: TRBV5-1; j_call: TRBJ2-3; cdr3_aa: CASSPRDTGARTDTQYF
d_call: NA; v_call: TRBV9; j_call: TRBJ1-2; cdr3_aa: CASGQGRGRGNYGYTF
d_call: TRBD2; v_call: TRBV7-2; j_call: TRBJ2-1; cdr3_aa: CASSFGGREHNEQFF
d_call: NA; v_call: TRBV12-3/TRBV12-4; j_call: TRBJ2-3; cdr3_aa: CASNREWGDTQYF
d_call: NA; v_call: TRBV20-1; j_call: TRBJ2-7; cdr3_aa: CSARAGVEQYF
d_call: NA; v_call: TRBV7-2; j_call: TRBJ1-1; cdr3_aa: CASSFGPRPAFF
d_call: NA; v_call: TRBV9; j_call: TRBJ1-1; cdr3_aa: CASSSGAMNTEAFF
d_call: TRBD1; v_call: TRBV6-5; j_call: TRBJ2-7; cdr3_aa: CASRPPGTGRYEQYF
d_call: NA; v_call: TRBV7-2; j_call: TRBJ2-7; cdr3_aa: CASSLASPQPSYEQYF
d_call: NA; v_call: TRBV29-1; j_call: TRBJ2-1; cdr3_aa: CSVASGYTYNEQFF
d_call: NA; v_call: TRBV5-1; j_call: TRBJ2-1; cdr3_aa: CASSLKEAPLGEQFF
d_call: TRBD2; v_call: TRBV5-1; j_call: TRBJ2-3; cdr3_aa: CASSFRIHGRAGTEDTQYF
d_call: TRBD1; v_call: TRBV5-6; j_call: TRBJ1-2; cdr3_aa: CASSLGDRGNYGYTF
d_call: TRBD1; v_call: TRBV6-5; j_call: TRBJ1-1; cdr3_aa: CASRSLDRGPAFF
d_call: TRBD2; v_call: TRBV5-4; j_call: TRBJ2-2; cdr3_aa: CASSSGLARNTGELFF
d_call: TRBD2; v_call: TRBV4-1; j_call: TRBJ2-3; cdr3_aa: CASSQFPGLASDTQYF
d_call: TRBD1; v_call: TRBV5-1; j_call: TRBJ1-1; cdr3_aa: CASSQSPGTGGGTEAFF
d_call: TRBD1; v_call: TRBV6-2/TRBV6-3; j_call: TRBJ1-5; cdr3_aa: CASSVSGTGNQPQHF
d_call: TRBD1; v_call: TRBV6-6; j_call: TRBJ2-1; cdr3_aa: CATQGQGFNEQFF
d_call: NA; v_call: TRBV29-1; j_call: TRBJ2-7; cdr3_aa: CSVEGTGLYEQYF
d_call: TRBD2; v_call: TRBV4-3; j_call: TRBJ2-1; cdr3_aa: CASSSFSGRVLDEQFF
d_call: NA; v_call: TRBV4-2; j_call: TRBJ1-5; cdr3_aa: CASSQERQGNEAQHF
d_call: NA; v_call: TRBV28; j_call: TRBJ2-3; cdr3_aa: CASSLPGDTQYF
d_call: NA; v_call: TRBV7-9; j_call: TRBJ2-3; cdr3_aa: CASSLGTGPTDTQYF
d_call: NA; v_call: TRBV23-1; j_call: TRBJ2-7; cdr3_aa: CASSPPGKGTSYEQYF
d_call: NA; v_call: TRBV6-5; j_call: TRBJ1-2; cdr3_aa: CASSYSLLGQSYGYTF
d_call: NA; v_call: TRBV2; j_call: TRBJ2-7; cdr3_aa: CASHKSSSYEQYF
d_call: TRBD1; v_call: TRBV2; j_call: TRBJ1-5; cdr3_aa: CASRADREVSQPQHF
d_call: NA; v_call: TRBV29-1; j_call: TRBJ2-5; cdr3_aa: CSVWDKAGVTQYF
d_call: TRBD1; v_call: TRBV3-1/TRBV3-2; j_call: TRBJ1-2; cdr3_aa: CASSYGQGARGYTF
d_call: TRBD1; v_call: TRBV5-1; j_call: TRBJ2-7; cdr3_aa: CASSSGQGTYEQYF
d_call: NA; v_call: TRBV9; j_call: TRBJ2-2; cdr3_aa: CASSSRSGNTGELFF